The clone carrying this T cell receptor beta chain has at least ten counts. The data originate from a study of blood T cell repertoires in COVID-19. Turning to the study itself: Both acute and convalescent COVID-19 samples were obtained from the United States, Italy and Spain. The analysed material was cDNA or gDNA that came from T cells, B-cell-depleted T cells, or PBMCs.

Participant-given clinical history determined each cohort assignment. Two negative PCRs, clearance, or symptom resolution characterized the recovered Cohort 3 donors. Here immunoSEQ multiplex PCR was the method, and the copy in TCRdb shows in-frame clones only, minus some. The data hold approximately 230,000 clones, with almost 85% observed a single time. CDR1 and CDR2 (germline): WSHSY, SAAADI. This CDR3 contains 14 residues. V was pared by 2 bases and J by 5 bases, with 10 bases between. The chain combines TRBV10-2 with TRBJ1-5; D is possibly TRBD1 (6 bases). This receptor was identified in a man aged 40-49 years who had recovered from COVID-19. The sequencing sample was made of PBMCs or T cells enriched from blood (not recorded which). CDR3 residues: CASSETAGDQPQHF. In DNA, the CDR3 is TGCGCCAGCAGTGAGACGGCAGGGGATCAGCCCCAGCATTTT.